The clone carrying this T cell receptor (beta chain) was detected a few times. What it recognizes is unknown. Unique molecular identifiers were incorporated when the TCRbeta library was constructed. TCRdb reanalysed the PCR reads using MiXCR and keeps one entry per CDR3 protein. This sample has about 300,000 distinct CDR3 sequences, with less than 9.5% found just once. This record comes from a study of T-cell reconstitution after alpha-beta-depleted transplantation in children. Overall study results and limits: It was reported that alpha-beta T cells came from several hundred expanded graft clones (about two months after transplant). In some patients, recipient T cells and intrathymic progenitors surviving conditioning explained high day-60 diversity. After one year, T-cell counts and TCRbeta diversity mostly came from new T cells.

J lost 6 bases, V lost 4 bases, and 7 bases had no gene match. This CDR3 has 14 residues. CDR1 and CDR2 from the germline V gene are SGHDT and YYEEEE. The sequence came from a female patient aged 2 to 10 who had a stem cell transplant for Fanconi anemia, so the T cells may come from the graft donor. The V gene is TRBV5-6, the J gene TRBJ1-2, with 9 positions matching TRBD1. The sample consisted of peripheral blood, taken 360 days after TCRalphabeta/CD19-depleted stem cell transplant. The CDR3 coding sequence is TGTGCCAGCAGCCAGACAGGGGGGTTGCATGGCTACACCTTC. It encodes CASSQTGGLHGYTF.